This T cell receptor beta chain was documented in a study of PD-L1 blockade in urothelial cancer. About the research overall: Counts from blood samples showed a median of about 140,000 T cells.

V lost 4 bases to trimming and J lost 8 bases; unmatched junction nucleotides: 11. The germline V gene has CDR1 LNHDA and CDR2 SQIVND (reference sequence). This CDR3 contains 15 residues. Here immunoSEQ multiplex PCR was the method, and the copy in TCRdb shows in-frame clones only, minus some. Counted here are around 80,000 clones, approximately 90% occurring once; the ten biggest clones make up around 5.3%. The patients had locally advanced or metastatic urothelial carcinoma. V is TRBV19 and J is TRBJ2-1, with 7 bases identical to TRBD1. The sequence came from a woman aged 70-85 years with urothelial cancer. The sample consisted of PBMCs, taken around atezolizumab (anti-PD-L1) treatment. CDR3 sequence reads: CASSTQGSMVDEQFF. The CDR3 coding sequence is TGTGCCAGTAGTACACAGGGGTCAATGGTCGATGAGCAGTTCTTC.